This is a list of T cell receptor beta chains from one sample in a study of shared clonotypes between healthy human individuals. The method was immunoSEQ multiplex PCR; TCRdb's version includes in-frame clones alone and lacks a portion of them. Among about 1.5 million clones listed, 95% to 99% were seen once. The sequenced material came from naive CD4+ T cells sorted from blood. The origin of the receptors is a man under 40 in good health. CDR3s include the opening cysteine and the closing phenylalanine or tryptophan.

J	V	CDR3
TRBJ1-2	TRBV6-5	CASSYGRALNYGYTF
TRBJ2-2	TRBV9	CASSFRAAPNTGELFF
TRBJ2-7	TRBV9	CASSVADISWREEGEQYF
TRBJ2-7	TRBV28	CASATSTYEQYF
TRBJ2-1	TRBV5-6	CASSFFRESEQFF
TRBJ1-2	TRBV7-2	CASSPDRGTAGYTF
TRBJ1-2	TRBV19	CASSIGRDAYGYTF
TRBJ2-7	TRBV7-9	CASSHTGLIYEQYF
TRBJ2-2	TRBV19	CARWEPWELFF
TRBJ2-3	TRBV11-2	CASSLGAGRTDTQYF
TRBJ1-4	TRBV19	CASWGVGSSEKLFF
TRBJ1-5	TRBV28	CASRPTSAGQGAGRPQHF
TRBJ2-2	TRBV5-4	CASSLDRAGELFF
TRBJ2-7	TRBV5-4	CASSPGGASGFYEQYF
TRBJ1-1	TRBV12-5	CASGLVLGGTMNTEAFF
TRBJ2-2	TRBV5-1	CASSLIISNTGELFF
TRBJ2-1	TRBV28	CASIGGPYNEQFF
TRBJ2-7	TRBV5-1	CASSPQLAGYEQYF
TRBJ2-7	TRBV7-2	CASSLPGLGPYEQYF
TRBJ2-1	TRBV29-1	CSVEDPRSYNEQFF
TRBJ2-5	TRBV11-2	CASSLGRGRGVETQYF
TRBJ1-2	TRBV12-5	CASGLVLGDGENYGYTF
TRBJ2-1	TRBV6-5	CASSRGSSYNEQFF
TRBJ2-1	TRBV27	CASRNSGRAYNEQFF
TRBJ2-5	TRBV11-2	CASSFRGTLQETQYF
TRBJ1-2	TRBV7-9	CASSFFPPGPTPYGYTF
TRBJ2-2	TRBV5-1	CASSFSRNTGELFF
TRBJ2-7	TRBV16	CASSHIHAGYEQYF
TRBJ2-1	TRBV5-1	CASSLNRQQFF
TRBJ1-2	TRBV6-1	CASSEQGPQTGYTF